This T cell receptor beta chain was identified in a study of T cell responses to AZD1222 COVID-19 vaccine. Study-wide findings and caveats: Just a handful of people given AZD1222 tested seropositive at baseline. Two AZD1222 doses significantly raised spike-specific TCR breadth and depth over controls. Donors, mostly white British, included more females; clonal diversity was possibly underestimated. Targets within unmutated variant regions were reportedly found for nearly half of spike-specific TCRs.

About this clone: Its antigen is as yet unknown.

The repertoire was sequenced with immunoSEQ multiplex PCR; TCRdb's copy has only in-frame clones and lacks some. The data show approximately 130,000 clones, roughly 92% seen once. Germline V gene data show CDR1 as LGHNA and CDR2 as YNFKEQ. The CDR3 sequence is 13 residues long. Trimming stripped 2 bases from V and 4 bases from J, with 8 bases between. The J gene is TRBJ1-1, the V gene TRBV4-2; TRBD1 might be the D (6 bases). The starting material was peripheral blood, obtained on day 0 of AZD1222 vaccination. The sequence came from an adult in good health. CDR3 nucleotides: TGTGCCAGCAGCCAAACAGGGCCCACTGAAGCTTTCTTT. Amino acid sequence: CASSQTGPTEAFF.